The entry that follows covers one T cell receptor (beta chain) sequence. The data stem from a study of cytomegalovirus exposure and HLA in healthy donors. With V trimmed by 1 base and J by 7 bases, 10 bases remained unmatched. The CDR3 runs 16 residues. Germline V gene sequence: CDR1 SGHNT, CDR2 YYREEE (reference sequence). It was healthy bone marrow donors who served as donors. Vbeta (60) and Jbeta (13) primers were used in the PCR. The protocol was immunoSEQ multiplex PCR, while the TCRdb copy is restricted to in-frame clones and leaves out a portion. This sample has roughly 150,000 clones; 65% to 80% occur once, and the top ten carry 3.1%.

The clonotype comes from a male donor in good health and CMV-seronegative. This sequence joins TRBV5-4 and TRBJ2-1; 8 nucleotides match TRBD2. What was sequenced was PBMCs. The CDR3 sequence is CASSLNTGGLGNEQFF. In DNA, the CDR3 is TGTGCCAGCAGCTTGAATACGGGAGGGTTGGGTAATGAGCAGTTCTTC.